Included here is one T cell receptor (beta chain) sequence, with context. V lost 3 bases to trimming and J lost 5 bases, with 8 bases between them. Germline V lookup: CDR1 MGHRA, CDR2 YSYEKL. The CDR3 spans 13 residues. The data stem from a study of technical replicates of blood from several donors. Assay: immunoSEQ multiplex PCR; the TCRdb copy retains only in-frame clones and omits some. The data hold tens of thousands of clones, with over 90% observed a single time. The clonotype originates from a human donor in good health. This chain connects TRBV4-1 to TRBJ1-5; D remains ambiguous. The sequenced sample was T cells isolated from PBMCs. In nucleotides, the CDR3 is TGCGCCAGCAGCCAGGTACTAGATCAGCCCCAGCATTTT. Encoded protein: CASSQVLDQPQHF.